A selection of T cell receptor beta chains follows, all from one sample in a study of cytomegalovirus exposure and HLA in healthy donors. Some clones are missing from TCRdb's copy, which holds only in-frame ones; the method was immunoSEQ multiplex PCR. This sample has under 150,000 clones, with roughly 86% found just once. Source material: PBMCs. The receptors here all came from a man aged 18 to 29 in good health and CMV-seronegative. Each CDR3 is given with its conserved first and last residue. Fields, in order: V gene, J gene, clone size, D gene, CDR3 DNA, CDR3 protein. The D gene is left open where the match is weak. Rows may omit the clone size; those that give it use once, few, many or a size class.

TRBV5-1	TRBJ1-1	-	-	TGCGCCAGCAGCAAAGTCCCGGGGAACACTGAAGCTTTCTTT	CASSKVPGNTEAFF
TRBV4-3	TRBJ2-4	-	-	TGCGCCAGCAGCCAAGAAGGCCAGGGGAACATTCAGTACTTC	CASSQEGQGNIQYF
TRBV5-1	TRBJ2-1	-	TRBD2	TGCGCCAGCAGCTTCGGTTTCCGGGAGGACAATGAGCAGTTCTTC	CASSFGFREDNEQFF
TRBV5-1	TRBJ1-2	-	TRBD1	TGCGCCAGCAGCCAACAGGGGCACTATGGCTACACCTTC	CASSQQGHYGYTF
TRBV2	TRBJ1-6	-	TRBD1	TGTGCCAGCAGTGAATCTGGGACAGAGAATTCACCCCTCCACTTT	CASSESGTENSPLHF
TRBV7-3	TRBJ2-3	-	TRBD1	TGTGCCAGCAGCCCCCAGCCGGGACAGGGCACAGATACGCAGTATTTT	CASSPQPGQGTDTQYF
TRBV19	TRBJ2-3	-	TRBD1	TGTGCCAGTAGTACCGGGACAGGGATTACAGATACGCAGTATTTT	CASSTGTGITDTQYF
TRBV7-8	TRBJ2-3	-	-	TGTGCCAGCAGCTTAGTAGTCGGCCCCGCGGCAGATACGCAGTATTTT	CASSLVVGPAADTQYF
TRBV19	TRBJ1-2	-	-	TGTGCCACCCTTCGCGGGGGCGGTGGCTACACCTTC	CATLRGGGGYTF
TRBV9	TRBJ1-2	-	TRBD1	TGTGCCAGCAGCGCGGACGACGGGACAGGGGCGCTTGACACCTTC	CASSADDGTGALDTF
TRBV7-3	TRBJ2-3	-	TRBD2	TGTGCCAGCAGCTTAGGCGCGGGGGGGGTCACAGATACGCAGTATTTT	CASSLGAGGVTDTQYF
TRBV14	TRBJ2-1	-	-	TGTGCCAGCAGCCAAGGGGCAGGGTACTCCTACAATGAGCAGTTCTTC	CASSQGAGYSYNEQFF
TRBV5-1	TRBJ2-7	-	-	TGCGCCAGCAGCTTGGCAGGGCTCTCCTACGAGCAGTACTTC	CASSLAGLSYEQYF
TRBV7-3	TRBJ2-2	-	-	TGTGCCAGCAGCTTAACAGAAAGCGGCACCGGGGAGCTGTTTTTT	CASSLTESGTGELFF
TRBV6-1	TRBJ2-7	once	-	TGTGCCAGTCGAAACCCCGGGTCTTCCGAGCAGTACTTC	CASRNPGSSEQYF
TRBV11-2	TRBJ2-7	-	TRBD1	TGTGCCAGCAGCTCCGACAGGGGCGAGCAGTACTTC	CASSSDRGEQYF
TRBV20-1	TRBJ1-2	-	-	TGCAGTGCCTCCAGGGCTGGCTACACCTTC	CSASRAGYTF
TRBV13	TRBJ2-3	-	TRBD2	TGTGCCAGCAGCCCTAGCGGGGCTAGCACAGATACGCAGTATTTT	CASSPSGASTDTQYF
TRBV6-1	TRBJ1-1	-	TRBD1	TGTGCCAGCAGTGCCCGACAGGGGAACACTGAAGCTTTCTTT	CASSARQGNTEAFF
TRBV19	TRBJ1-2	once	TRBD1	TGTGCCAGTAGTATAGGGGACAGGGTCAAAGGCTACACCTTC	CASSIGDRVKGYTF
TRBV9	TRBJ2-7	-	TRBD1	TGTGCCAGCAGCGTAGGGACAGGGTCCCTCGAGCAGTACTTC	CASSVGTGSLEQYF
TRBV7-9	TRBJ2-7	-	TRBD1	TGTGCCAGCAGCTTCTGGGGACAGGGGGCGGGAGAGCAGTACTTC	CASSFWGQGAGEQYF
TRBV2	TRBJ2-1	-	TRBD2	TGTGCCAGCAGTCCTGGACTAGCGGCGCCCTACAATGAGCAGTTCTTC	CASSPGLAAPYNEQFF
TRBV7-2	TRBJ1-1	-	-	TGTGCCAGCAGCTTACATGGCCCGAACACTGAAGCTTTCTTT	CASSLHGPNTEAFF
TRBV10-1	TRBJ2-1	-	-	TGCGCCAGCAGTGAAAGCGGAGTACGGGAGCAGTTCTTC	CASSESGVREQFF
TRBV16	TRBJ1-1	-	TRBD1	TGTGCCAGCAGCCGAGGGACAGGGAACTTTGGGGTTCCTGAAGCTTTCTTT	CASSRGTGNFGVPEAFF